Sequencing of this TCR beta chain was carried out in a study of T cells in localized non-small cell lung cancer. Broader study findings: Researchers found a median about 53 of the top 100 tumor clones in adjacent lung.

This CDR3 is built from 16 residues. Germline loops: CDR1 MDHEN, CDR2 SYDVKM. V lost 5 bases, J lost 5 bases, and 12 bases stayed unmatched. Concerning this clone itself: Its antigen is undetermined.

TCRdb's copy holds only in-frame clones and misses some; the assay was immunoSEQ multiplex PCR. Here the sample spans tens of thousands of clones, roughly 80% being singletons. The sequence derives from a man aged 40-75 years with stage II squamous cell lung carcinoma. Sequenced here: PBMCs, sampled before any cancer treatment. The chain recombines TRBV28 with TRBJ2-7, with TRBD1 matching 10 bases. This chain's CDR3 is CASSLIPGTGANEQYF. The CDR3 region has the DNA TGTGCCAGCAGTCTCATCCCCGGGACAGGGGCGAACGAGCAGTACTTC.